This T cell receptor (beta chain) was identified in a study of cytomegalovirus exposure and HLA in healthy donors. Study conclusions and caveats: Some V segments could not be told apart, so they were left out, TRBV6-2 and TRBV6-3 among them. Most subjects had HLA-A and HLA-B alleles reportedly predicted accurately by TCR beta sequences. Cytomegalovirus status was reportedly diagnosed by the classifier with high specificity and sensitivity.

Germline CDR1 reads SGHNT; CDR2 reads YYREEE (reference sequence). The CDR3 sequence is 13 residues long. Use of 60 Vbeta and 13 Jbeta primers characterized the PCR. Under the authors' procedure: Later reanalysis found approximately 76 million unique TCR beta chains, 10 million to 12 million of them shared. Generated by immunoSEQ multiplex PCR, the TCRdb table keeps only in-frame clones and is missing some. V and J calls and clone size are copied from that table; D and trimming were computed from the DNA. Here the sample spans about 110,000 clones, about four fifths being singletons. As to this clone: Antigen unknown. Compared with germline, one end of the junction differs, possibly owing to a read error.

The V call is TRBV5-4, the J call TRBJ2-7; the D gene is possibly TRBD1 (5 bases). The clonotype comes from a man in his forties in good health and CMV-seronegative. Material: PBMCs. In DNA, the CDR3 is TGTGCCAGCAGCGCAGACCCAGGGTACGGGCAGTACTTC. Amino acid sequence: CASSADPGYGQYF.